This entry concerns a single T cell receptor beta chain. The CDR3 carries no conserved terminal phenylalanine or tryptophan, so it likely arises from a read error. The trim removed 7 bases at V and 6 bases at J, leaving 9 bases unmatched. There are 14 residues in the CDR3. Germline V CDR1 and CDR2: MNHNY, SVGAGI (reference sequence). The authors made cDNA by 5'RACE with 10-nucleotide random UMIs. TCRdb called the 5' RACE reads again in MiXCR, with one record for every CDR3 protein. The table has roughly 62,000 distinct CDR3 sequences, about 3.7% seen once; the top ten hold less than 2.5%. The record originates from a study of neurological immune-mediated disorders.

The sequence was collected from a woman in her forties or fifties with multiple sclerosis. This sequence joins TRBV6-6 and TRBJ2-7; 10 nucleotides align to TRBD2. The sample consisted of PBMCs. The CDR3 protein is CASIDAAGGVEQYY. CDR3 in DNA: TGTGCCAGCATCGACGCAGCGGGAGGGGTCGAGCAGTACTAC.